This TCR beta chain was sequenced during a study of Ad26.COV2.S vaccination and SARS-CoV-2 variants. Specified treatment: 15 to 20 received Ad26.COV2.S at low or high dose, single or two shots; five or six received placebo; per-sample allocation not given. Samples were taken on day 63 after the first vaccine or placebo injection. Participants' vaccine, an Ad26 vector, delivered Wuhan-strain SARS-CoV-2 spike. Germline V gives CDR1 MDHEN, CDR2 SYDVKM. V was shortened by 3 bases and J by 2 bases, with 4 bases between the two germline ends. The length of the CDR3 is 12 residues. Profiling relied on immunoSEQ multiplex PCR, and the TCRdb table lists in-frame clones only, not all of them. The data contain almost 400,000 clones, about 91% of them singletons. Regarding the study as a whole: TCR breadth and depth estimates may have understated total T cell responses.

Comments on this clone: The antigen is undetermined.

This specimen was peripheral blood, taken in a trial of Ad26.COV2.S vaccine versus placebo. V usage is TRBV28 and J usage is TRBJ1-2; D unclear. The TCR sequence derives from a person between 18 and 65 years old who received the Ad26.COV2.S COVID-19 vaccine or a placebo. The CDR3 loop is CASSLQNYGYTF. As DNA, the CDR3 is TGTGCCAGCAGTTTGCAGAACTATGGCTACACCTTC.